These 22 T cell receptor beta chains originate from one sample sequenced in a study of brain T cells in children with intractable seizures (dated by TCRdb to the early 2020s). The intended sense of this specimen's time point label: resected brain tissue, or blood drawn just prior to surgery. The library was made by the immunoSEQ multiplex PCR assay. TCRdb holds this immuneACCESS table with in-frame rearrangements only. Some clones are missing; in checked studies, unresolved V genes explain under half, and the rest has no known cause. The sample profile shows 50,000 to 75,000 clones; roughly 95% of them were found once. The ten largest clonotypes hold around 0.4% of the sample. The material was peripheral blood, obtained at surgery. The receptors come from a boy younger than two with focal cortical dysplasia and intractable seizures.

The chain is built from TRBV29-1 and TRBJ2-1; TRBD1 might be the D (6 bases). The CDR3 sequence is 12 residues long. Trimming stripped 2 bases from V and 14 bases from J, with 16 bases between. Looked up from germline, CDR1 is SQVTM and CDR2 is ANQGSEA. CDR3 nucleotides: TGCAGCGTTGAAAGGGGTTGGCAGGGGAAGTTCTTC. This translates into CSVERGWQGKFF.

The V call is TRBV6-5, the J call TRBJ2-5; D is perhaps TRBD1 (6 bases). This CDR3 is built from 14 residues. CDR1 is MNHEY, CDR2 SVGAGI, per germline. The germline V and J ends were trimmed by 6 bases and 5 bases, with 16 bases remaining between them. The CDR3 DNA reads TGTGCCAGCAGACGAACAGGGCCCTGGGAGACCCAGTACTTC. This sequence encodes CASRRTGPWETQYF.

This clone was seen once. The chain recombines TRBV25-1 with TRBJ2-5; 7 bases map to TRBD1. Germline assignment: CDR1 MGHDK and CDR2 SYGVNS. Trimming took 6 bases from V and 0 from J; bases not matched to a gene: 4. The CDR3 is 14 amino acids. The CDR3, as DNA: TGTGCCAGCAGCCAGACAGGGAACCAAGAGACCCAGTACTTC. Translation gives CASSQTGNQETQYF. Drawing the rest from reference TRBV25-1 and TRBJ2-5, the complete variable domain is EADIYQTPRYLVIGTGKKITLECSQTMGHDKMYWYQQDPGMELHLIHYSYGVNSTEKGDLSSESTVSRIRTEHFPLTLESARPSHTSQYLCASSQTGNQETQYFGPGTRLLVL.

The CDR3 DNA follows: TGTGCCAGCAGCTATCCTAGCGGGGGGGCAGATACGCAGTATTTT. Translation gives CASSYPSGGADTQYF. The gene calls are TRBV5-4 and TRBJ2-3; TRBD2 matches 12 bases. Looked up from germline, CDR1 is SGHNT and CDR2 is YYREEE (reference sequence). The CDR3 totals 15 residues. Trimming took 3 bases from V and 4 from J; bases not matched to a gene: 3.

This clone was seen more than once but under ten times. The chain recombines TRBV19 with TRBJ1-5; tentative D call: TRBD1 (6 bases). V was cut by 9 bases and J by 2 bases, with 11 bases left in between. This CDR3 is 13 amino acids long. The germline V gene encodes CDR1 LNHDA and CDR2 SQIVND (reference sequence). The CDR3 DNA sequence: TGTGCCAGCTCTGCAGGGGGCAATCAGCCCCAGCATTTT. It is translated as CASSAGGNQPQHF.

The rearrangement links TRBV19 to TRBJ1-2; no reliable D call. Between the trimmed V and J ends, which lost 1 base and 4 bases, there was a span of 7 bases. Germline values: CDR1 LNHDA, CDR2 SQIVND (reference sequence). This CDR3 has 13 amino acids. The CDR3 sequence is CASSIVQGYGYTF. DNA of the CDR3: TGTGCCAGTAGTATAGTGCAAGGCTATGGCTACACCTTC.

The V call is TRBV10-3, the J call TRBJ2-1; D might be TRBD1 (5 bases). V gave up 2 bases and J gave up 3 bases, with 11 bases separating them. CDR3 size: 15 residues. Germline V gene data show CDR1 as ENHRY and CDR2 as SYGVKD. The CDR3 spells CAISETGSIYNEQFF. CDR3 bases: TGTGCCATCAGTGAGACAGGTTCCATCTACAATGAGCAGTTCTTC.

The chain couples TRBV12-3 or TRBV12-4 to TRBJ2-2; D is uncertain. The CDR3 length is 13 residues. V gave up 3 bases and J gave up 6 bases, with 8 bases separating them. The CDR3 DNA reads TGTGCCAGCAGTTTCAAGCGACCCGGGGAGCTGTTTTTT. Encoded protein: CASSFKRPGELFF.

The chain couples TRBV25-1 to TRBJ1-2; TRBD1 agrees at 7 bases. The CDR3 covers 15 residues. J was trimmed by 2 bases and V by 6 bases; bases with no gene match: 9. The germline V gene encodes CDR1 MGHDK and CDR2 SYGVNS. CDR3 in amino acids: CASSPHSGQNYGYTF. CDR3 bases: TGTGCCAGCAGCCCCCACTCGGGACAGAACTATGGCTACACCTTC.

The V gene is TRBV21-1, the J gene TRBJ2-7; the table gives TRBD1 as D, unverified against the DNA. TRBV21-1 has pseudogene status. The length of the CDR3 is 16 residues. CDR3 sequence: CASSNEWTVESYEQYF. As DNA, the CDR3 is TGTGCCAGCAGCAATGAATGGACAGTTGAATCCTACGAGCAGTACTTC.

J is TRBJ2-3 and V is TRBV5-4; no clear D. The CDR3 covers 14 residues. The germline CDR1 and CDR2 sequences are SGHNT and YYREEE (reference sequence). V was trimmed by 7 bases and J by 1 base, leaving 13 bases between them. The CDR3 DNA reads TGTGCCAGCGATACTTTCGGCGGCACAGATACGCAGTATTTT. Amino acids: CASDTFGGTDTQYF.

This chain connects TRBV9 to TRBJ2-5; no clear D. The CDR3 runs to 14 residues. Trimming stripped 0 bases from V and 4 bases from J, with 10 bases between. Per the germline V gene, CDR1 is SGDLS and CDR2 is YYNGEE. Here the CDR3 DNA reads TGTGCCAGCAGCGTAGCCGGCTTACCAGAGACCCAGTACTTC. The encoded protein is CASSVAGLPETQYF.

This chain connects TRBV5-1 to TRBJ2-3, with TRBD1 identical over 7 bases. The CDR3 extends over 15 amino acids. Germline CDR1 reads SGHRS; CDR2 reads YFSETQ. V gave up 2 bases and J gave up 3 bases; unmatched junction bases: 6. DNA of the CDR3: TGCGCCAGCAGCTTACTTGTGACAGGGACAGATACGCAGTATTTT. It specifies CASSLLVTGTDTQYF.

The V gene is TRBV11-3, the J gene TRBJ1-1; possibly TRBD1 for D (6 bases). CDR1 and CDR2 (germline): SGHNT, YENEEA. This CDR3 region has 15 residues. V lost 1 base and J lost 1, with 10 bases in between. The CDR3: CASSLGAGANTEAFF. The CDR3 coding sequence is TGTGCCAGCAGCTTAGGGGCAGGGGCGAACACTGAAGCTTTCTTT.

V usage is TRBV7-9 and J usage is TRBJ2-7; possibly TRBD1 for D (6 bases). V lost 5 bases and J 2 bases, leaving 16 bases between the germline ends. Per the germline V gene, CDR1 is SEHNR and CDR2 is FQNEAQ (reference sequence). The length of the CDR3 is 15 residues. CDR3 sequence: CASSPEGDLTYEQYF. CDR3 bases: TGTGCCAGCAGCCCCGAGGGGGATCTAACCTACGAGCAGTACTTC.

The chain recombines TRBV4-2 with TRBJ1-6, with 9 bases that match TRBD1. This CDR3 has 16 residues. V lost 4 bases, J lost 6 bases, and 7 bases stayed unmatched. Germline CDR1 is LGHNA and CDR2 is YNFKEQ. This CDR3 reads CASSRTRDRVNSPLHF. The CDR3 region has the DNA TGTGCCAGCAGCCGGACCCGGGACAGGGTTAATTCACCCCTCCACTTT.

CDR3 bases: TGTGCCACCAGTGACGCTCGGGAGACCCAGTACTTC. Its translation is CATSDARETQYF. This rearrangement joins TRBV24-1 to TRBJ2-5; no reliable D call. Deletions cut 4 bases from V and 5 bases from J, with 7 bases between. Germline loops: CDR1 KGHDR, CDR2 SFDVKD. The CDR3 extends over 12 amino acids.

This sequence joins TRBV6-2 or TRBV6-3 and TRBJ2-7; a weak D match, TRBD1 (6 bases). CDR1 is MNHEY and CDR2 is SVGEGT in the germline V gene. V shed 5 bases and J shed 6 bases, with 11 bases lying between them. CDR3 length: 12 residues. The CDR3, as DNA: TGTGCCAGCAGTAGTAACAGGGTCGAGCAGTACTTC. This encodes CASSSNRVEQYF.

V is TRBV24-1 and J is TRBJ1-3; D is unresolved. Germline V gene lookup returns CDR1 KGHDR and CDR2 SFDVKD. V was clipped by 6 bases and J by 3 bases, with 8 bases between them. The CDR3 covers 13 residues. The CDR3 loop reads CATSQGYGNTIYF. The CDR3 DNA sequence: TGTGCCACCAGTCAAGGGTATGGAAACACCATATATTTT.

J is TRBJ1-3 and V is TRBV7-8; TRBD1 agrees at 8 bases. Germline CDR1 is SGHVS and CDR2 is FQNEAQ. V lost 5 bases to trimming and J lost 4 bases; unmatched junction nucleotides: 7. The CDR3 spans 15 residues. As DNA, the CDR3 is TGTGCCAGCAGCCCTCACAGGGGGAACGGAAACACCATATATTTT. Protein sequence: CASSPHRGNGNTIYF.

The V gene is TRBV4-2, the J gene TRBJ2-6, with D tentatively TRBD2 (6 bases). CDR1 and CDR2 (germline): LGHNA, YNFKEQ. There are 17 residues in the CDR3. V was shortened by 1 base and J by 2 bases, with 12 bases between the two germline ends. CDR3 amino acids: CASSQAKGGPGANVLTF. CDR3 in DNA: TGTGCCAGCAGCCAAGCGAAGGGAGGACCTGGGGCCAACGTCCTGACTTTC.

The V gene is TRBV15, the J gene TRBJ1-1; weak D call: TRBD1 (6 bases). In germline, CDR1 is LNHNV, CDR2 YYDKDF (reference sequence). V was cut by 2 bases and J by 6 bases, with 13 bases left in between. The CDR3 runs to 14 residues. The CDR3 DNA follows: TGTGCCACCAGCAGATACACAGGGCTCCCTGAAGCTTTCTTT. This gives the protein CATSRYTGLPEAFF.